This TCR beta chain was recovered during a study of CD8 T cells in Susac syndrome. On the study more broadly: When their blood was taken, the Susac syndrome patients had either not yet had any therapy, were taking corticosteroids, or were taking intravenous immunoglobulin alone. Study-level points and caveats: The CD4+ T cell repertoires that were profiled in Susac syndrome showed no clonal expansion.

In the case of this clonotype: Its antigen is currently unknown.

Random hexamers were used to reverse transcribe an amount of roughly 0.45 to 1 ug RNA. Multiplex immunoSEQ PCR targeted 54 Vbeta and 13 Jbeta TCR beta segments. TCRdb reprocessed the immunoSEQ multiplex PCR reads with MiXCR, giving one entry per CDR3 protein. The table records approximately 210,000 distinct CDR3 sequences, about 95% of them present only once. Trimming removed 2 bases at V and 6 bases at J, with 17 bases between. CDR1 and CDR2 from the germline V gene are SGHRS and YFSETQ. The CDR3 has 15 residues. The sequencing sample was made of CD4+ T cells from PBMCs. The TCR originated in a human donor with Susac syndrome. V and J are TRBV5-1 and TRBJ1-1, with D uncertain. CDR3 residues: CASSFAGRGLAEAFF. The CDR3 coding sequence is TGCGCCAGCAGCTTTGCGGGGAGAGGTTTAGCTGAAGCTTTCTTT. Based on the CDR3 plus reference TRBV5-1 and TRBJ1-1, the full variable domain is KAGVTQTPRYLIKTRGQQVTLSCSPISGHRSVSWYQQTPGQGLQFLFEYFSETQRNKGNFPGRFSGRQFSNSRSEMNVSTLELGDSALYLCASSFAGRGLAEAFFGQGTRLTVV.